These T cell receptor beta chains were read from a single sample in a study of human T cells and chemical hapten exposure. TCRdb redid the calling of the RACE reads with MiXCR, one entry per CDR3 protein. The data contain some 120,000 distinct CDR3 sequences, about 12% of them singletons. Sequenced here: whole blood, sampled in connection with sensitization to the hapten diphenylcyclopropenone (DPC). The receptors originated from a woman between 50 and 59 years old with alopecia areata. Some clones in this sample may be carry-over from other donors' samples. CDR3s include the opening cysteine and the closing phenylalanine or tryptophan. The D gene is left open where the match is weak. Rows may omit the clone size; those that give it use once, few, many or a size class.

v_gene	j_gene	abundance	d_gene	CDR3nt	CDR3aa
TRBV27	TRBJ2-1	many	-	TGTGCCAGCAGACCGGACTTGTTCACTGGTAATGAGCAGTTCTTC	CASRPDLFTGNEQFF
TRBV12-3/TRBV12-4	TRBJ1-1	-	TRBD1	TGTGCCAGCAGTTATCAGGGGGGGGACACTGAAGCTTTCTTT	CASSYQGGDTEAFF
TRBV2	TRBJ2-2	many	-	TGTGCCAGCTCTCTGGCAATAAACACCGGGGAGCTGTTTTTT	CASSLAINTGELFF
TRBV28	TRBJ1-5	few	-	TGTGCCAGCAGTTTCAATCAGCCCCAGCATTTT	CASSFNQPQHF
TRBV28	TRBJ2-7	few	TRBD2	TGTGCCAGCAGCACCTCAGCGGGAGGCGACGAGCAGTACTTC	CASSTSAGGDEQYF
TRBV5-5	TRBJ1-2	many	-	TGTGCCAGCAGCTTCGAATATGGCTACACCTTC	CASSFEYGYTF
TRBV28	TRBJ1-5	-	TRBD1	TGTGCCAGCAGTCCCTCCTCCGGGACAGGGGATGGTCAGCCCCAGCATTTT	CASSPSSGTGDGQPQHF
TRBV20-1	TRBJ2-3	many	-	TGCAGTGCTGCCTGGGACTCGGATACGCAGTATTTT	CSAAWDSDTQYF
TRBV18	TRBJ2-3	many	TRBD2	TGTGCCAGCTCACCTACGGGAACTAGCGGGAACACAGATACGCAGTATTTT	CASSPTGTSGNTDTQYF
TRBV4-1	TRBJ1-1	many	TRBD1	TGCGCCAGTGTCGGACAGGGCACTGAAGCTTTCTTT	CASVGQGTEAFF
TRBV28	TRBJ1-2	-	-	TGTGCCAGCAACGGGTTGGCCGTCAACTATGGCTACACCTTC	CASNGLAVNYGYTF
TRBV5-1	TRBJ2-7	many	TRBD1	TGCGCCAGCAGCTCTACAGGGGCGTCCTACGAGCAGTACTTC	CASSSTGASYEQYF
TRBV28	TRBJ2-6	many	TRBD1	TGTGCCAGCTGCCTCAGGGGGTATGGGGCCAACGTCCTGACTTTC	CASCLRGYGANVLTF
TRBV4-2	TRBJ2-3	many	-	TGTGCCAGCAGCCAAGAAGGGCGGTCAGATACGCAGTATTTT	CASSQEGRSDTQYF
TRBV28	TRBJ1-1	-	-	TGTGCCAGCAGAGAAACCGACAGGAAAGCTTTCTTT	CASRETDRKAFF
TRBV18	TRBJ2-7	-	TRBD2	TGTGCCAGCTCACCACTAGCGGGGGAGCAGTACTTC	CASSPLAGEQYF
TRBV12-3/TRBV12-4	TRBJ2-3	-	TRBD2	TGTGCCAGCAGACCAAGGACTAGCGGCACAGATACGCAGTATTTT	CASRPRTSGTDTQYF
TRBV6-1	TRBJ1-1	many	TRBD1	TGTGCCAGCAGACAGGGGCGAGAGGCGCCTGAAGCTTTCTTT	CASRQGREAPEAFF
TRBV28	TRBJ2-7	many	TRBD2	TGTGCCAGCAGTGGGAGAAGCGGGAGCCCCTACGAGCAGTACTTC	CASSGRSGSPYEQYF
TRBV29-1	TRBJ2-1	many	-	TGCAGCGTTGAAGGGAAGTACAATGAGCAGTTCTTC	CSVEGKYNEQFF
TRBV12-3/TRBV12-4	TRBJ1-1	many	-	TGTGCCAGCAGTTACAGCGTTATGAACACTGAAGCTTTCTTT	CASSYSVMNTEAFF
TRBV7-6	TRBJ2-7	few	-	TGTGCCAGCAGCTTACGCCCGGAGGGGGGGGCGCGCTACGAGCAGTACTTC	CASSLRPEGGARYEQYF
TRBV28	TRBJ2-1	many	TRBD2	TGTGCCAGCAGTTCTTCTCAGCGGGGAAGGAGGTCCTACAATGAGCAGTTCTTC	CASSSSQRGRRSYNEQFF
TRBV3-1	TRBJ1-4	few	-	TGTGCCAGCAGCCGATGGGACAATGAAGGTGAAAAACTGTTTTTT	CASSRWDNEGEKLFF
TRBV7-2	TRBJ2-3	-	-	TGTGCCAGCTCCAACAAGGGACTCCTCACAGATACGCAGTATTTT	CASSNKGLLTDTQYF
TRBV28	TRBJ1-5	-	-	TGTGCCAGCAGTTCTATGGAAAGGGTCCAGCATTTT	CASSSMERVQHF
TRBV12-3/TRBV12-4	TRBJ1-2	-	-	TGTGCCAGCAGTTTGGGGCGTGCCGGGCACACCTTC	CASSLGRAGHTF
TRBV7-9	TRBJ1-1	many	-	TGTGCCAGCAGTCAAGGACTGTACACTGAAGCTTTCTTT	CASSQGLYTEAFF
TRBV6-1	TRBJ1-6	-	-	TGTGCCAGCAAAGGGAGACAGCAGAATTCACCCCTCCACTTT	CASKGRQQNSPLHF
TRBV4-3	TRBJ2-5	few	TRBD2	TGCGCCAGCAGCCAGACTTGGGGGGGACAGACCCAGTACTTC	CASSQTWGGQTQYF
TRBV7-9	TRBJ1-1	-	-	TGTGCCAGCAGCTTAGAAAGCGCCCTGACTGAAGCTTTCTTT	CASSLESALTEAFF
TRBV11-2	TRBJ2-3	-	TRBD2	TGTGCCAGCAGCCCCGGGACTAGCGCGTTCCACCAGTATTTT	CASSPGTSAFHQYF
TRBV2	TRBJ1-1	many	-	TGTGCCAGCATTGCCAGATCCTACACTGAAGCTTTCTTT	CASIARSYTEAFF
TRBV7-2	TRBJ1-3	few	-	TGTGCCAGCAGCTTAATAGGGTTCTCTGGAAACACCATATATTTT	CASSLIGFSGNTIYF
TRBV6-2/TRBV6-3	TRBJ2-3	many	-	TGTGCCAGCAGCCGGGACTTGCCCACAGATACGCAGTATTTT	CASSRDLPTDTQYF
TRBV28	TRBJ2-7	-	-	TGTGCCAGCAGTTTATGGTTAGGGGCTGTGGAGCAGTACTTC	CASSLWLGAVEQYF
TRBV28	TRBJ1-1	few	-	TGTGCCGCGGGGAGGGAATGGAATGAAGCTTTCTTT	CAAGREWNEAFF
TRBV24-1	TRBJ2-7	many	TRBD1	TGTGCCACCAGTGATTTGGCAGGGGGCGAGCAGTACTTC	CATSDLAGGEQYF
TRBV6-4	TRBJ2-3	many	TRBD2	TGTGCCAGCAGTGACTCAGCTAGCGGGGGCACAGATACGCAGTATTTT	CASSDSASGGTDTQYF
TRBV18	TRBJ2-3	-	-	TGTGCCAGCTCACCACGCGTTAGCACAGATACGCAGTATTTT	CASSPRVSTDTQYF
TRBV28	TRBJ2-1	few	TRBD2	TGTGCCAGCAGCCCCGCCGTGGCGGGAGGGTATTACAATGAGCAGTTCTTC	CASSPAVAGGYYNEQFF
TRBV6-2/TRBV6-3	TRBJ1-1	-	TRBD1	TGTGCCAGCAGTCCCAGGGGGCAGGTTGGCACTGAAGCTTTCTTT	CASSPRGQVGTEAFF
TRBV5-1	TRBJ1-6	many	-	TGCGCCAGCAGCTTGGAGGGGGAGATTTCACCCCTCCACTTT	CASSLEGEISPLHF
TRBV3-1	TRBJ1-2	-	TRBD1	TGTGCCAGCAGCCAGGGACAGGGAGCGTACTATGGCTACACCTTC	CASSQGQGAYYGYTF